These T cell receptor beta chains were read from a single sample in a study of identifying expanded T cells in peripheral blood. Only in-frame clones appear in the TCRdb table, and some are missing; sequencing was by immunoSEQ multiplex PCR. This sample carries 75,000 to 90,000 clones, about 90% of them seen once, and the ten largest clones take approximately 7%. Source material: blood. The receptors were sampled from a person aged 18-69 years in good health. CDR3s include the opening cysteine and the closing phenylalanine or tryptophan. Each record gives: V gene, clone size, J gene, D gene, CDR3 DNA, CDR3 protein. The D gene is left open where the match is weak. Clone size, where shown, is once, few, many, or a class for clones that have expanded.

V: TRBV6-1; size: NA; J: TRBJ2-7; D: NA; DNA: TGTGCCAGCAGTGAAGCTGATGGACGGGGTACCTACGAGCAGTACTTC; CDR3: CASSEADGRGTYEQYF
V: TRBV27; size: once; J: TRBJ1-3; D: NA; DNA: TGTGCCAGCAAGTCGGGGGCTACCGGAAACACCATATATTTT; CDR3: CASKSGATGNTIYF
V: TRBV10-1; size: NA; J: TRBJ1-1; D: NA; DNA: TGCGCCAGCAGTGAGTTGAGCGGCACTGAAGCTTTCTTT; CDR3: CASSELSGTEAFF
V: TRBV6-5; size: NA; J: TRBJ1-1; D: NA; DNA: TGTGCCAGCAGTTTGCAGGGCGCAGACACTGAAGCTTTCTTT; CDR3: CASSLQGADTEAFF
V: TRBV7-9; size: NA; J: TRBJ2-3; D: NA; DNA: TGTGCCAGCAGCCCACCCCTAGTAGATACGCAGTATTTT; CDR3: CASSPPLVDTQYF
V: TRBV12-5; size: NA; J: TRBJ1-3; D: NA; DNA: TGTGCTAGTGGTCACGGAGTCTCTGGAAACACCATATATTTT; CDR3: CASGHGVSGNTIYF
V: TRBV29-1; size: NA; J: TRBJ2-7; D: TRBD2; DNA: TGCAGCGTCAGTCTAGCGGGGGACGACTACGAGCAGTACTTC; CDR3: CSVSLAGDDYEQYF
V: TRBV6-6; size: NA; J: TRBJ2-7; D: NA; DNA: TGTGCCAGCAGTTACGGTAGGCGGGCGCCCTACGAGCAGTACTTC; CDR3: CASSYGRRAPYEQYF
V: TRBV5-1; size: NA; J: TRBJ2-7; D: NA; DNA: TGCGCCAGCAGCCCGGGGGGCAACGAGCAGTACTTC; CDR3: CASSPGGNEQYF
V: TRBV7-3; size: NA; J: TRBJ2-1; D: NA; DNA: TGTGCCAGCAGCTTAGGTAGGAGGAACAATGAGCAGTTCTTC; CDR3: CASSLGRRNNEQFF
V: TRBV7-8; size: NA; J: TRBJ1-1; D: TRBD1; DNA: TGTGCCAGCAGCGATAGACAGGGGATGAACACTGAAGCTTTCTTT; CDR3: CASSDRQGMNTEAFF
V: TRBV19; size: NA; J: TRBJ1-4; D: NA; DNA: TGTGCCAGTAGTATTAAGGGTACTAGTGAAAAACTGTTTTTT; CDR3: CASSIKGTSEKLFF
V: TRBV5-1; size: NA; J: TRBJ2-1; D: NA; DNA: TGCGCCAGCAGCTTGGGCAGCAACAATGAGCAGTTCTTC; CDR3: CASSLGSNNEQFF
V: TRBV6-5; size: NA; J: TRBJ2-7; D: TRBD2; DNA: TGTGCCAGCAGTTATTCCGGGACTAGCGTTTACTACGAGCAGTACTTC; CDR3: CASSYSGTSVYYEQYF
V: TRBV5-1; size: NA; J: TRBJ1-1; D: NA; DNA: TGCGCCAGTAAAAAAGGGGACACTGAAGCTTTCTTT; CDR3: CASKKGDTEAFF
V: TRBV5-1; size: once; J: TRBJ2-1; D: NA; DNA: TGCGCCAGCAGCTTGGTTCTCAATGAGCAGTTCTTC; CDR3: CASSLVLNEQFF
V: TRBV19; size: NA; J: TRBJ1-5; D: NA; DNA: TGTGCCAGTAACAGGGACGCAGGCAATCAGCCCCAGCATTTT; CDR3: CASNRDAGNQPQHF
V: TRBV19; size: NA; J: TRBJ1-5; D: NA; DNA: TGTGCCAGTACAGCAGGGGCCGGCAATCAGCCCCAGCATTTT; CDR3: CASTAGAGNQPQHF
V: TRBV6-5; size: once; J: TRBJ2-1; D: NA; DNA: TGTGCCAGCAGTTACTCGGGGGGAACAGGGGACAATGAGCAGTTCTTC; CDR3: CASSYSGGTGDNEQFF
V: TRBV6-5; size: NA; J: TRBJ1-2; D: NA; DNA: TGTGCCAGCAGAAAACAAGCCCAGGGCTATGGCTACACCTTC; CDR3: CASRKQAQGYGYTF
V: TRBV5-8; size: NA; J: TRBJ1-3; D: NA; DNA: TGTGCCAGCAGCTTGGCCCCGACATCGAAGAACACCATATATTTT; CDR3: CASSLAPTSKNTIYF
V: TRBV10-3; size: NA; J: TRBJ2-3; D: NA; DNA: TGTGCCATCGGAACGGCCACCACAGATACGCAGTATTTT; CDR3: CAIGTATTDTQYF
V: TRBV5-1; size: NA; J: TRBJ2-6; D: TRBD1; DNA: TGCGCCAGCAGCCCCCGGACAGGGGAGGCCAACGTCCTGACTTTC; CDR3: CASSPRTGEANVLTF
V: TRBV5-6; size: NA; J: TRBJ2-2; D: TRBD2; DNA: TGTGCCAGCAGCTTAGGCGGGAGGACTACCGGGGAGCTGTTTTTT; CDR3: CASSLGGRTTGELFF
V: TRBV6-1; size: NA; J: TRBJ1-2; D: NA; DNA: TGTGCCAGCAGGGCAGATCCCTATGGCTACACCTTC; CDR3: CASRADPYGYTF
V: TRBV6-5; size: NA; J: TRBJ1-5; D: NA; DNA: TGTGCCAGCAGTTACTCTAGTGGTCAGCCCCAGCATTTT; CDR3: CASSYSSGQPQHF
V: TRBV18; size: NA; J: TRBJ2-1; D: NA; DNA: TGTGCCAGCTCACGGAGCGGTAACTACAATGAGCAGTTCTTC; CDR3: CASSRSGNYNEQFF
V: TRBV10-2; size: NA; J: TRBJ2-5; D: NA; DNA: TGCGCCACCGCCGGGGGAGAGACCCAGTACTTC; CDR3: CATAGGETQYF
V: TRBV2; size: NA; J: TRBJ1-3; D: TRBD1; DNA: TGTGCCAGCAGCGCCGGGACAGGGGGAGGAAACACCATATATTTT; CDR3: CASSAGTGGGNTIYF
V: TRBV7-9; size: NA; J: TRBJ2-1; D: TRBD2; DNA: TGTGCCAGCAGCCCCCGACTAGCGGCTAATGAGCAGTTCTTC; CDR3: CASSPRLAANEQFF
V: TRBV6-1; size: many; J: TRBJ2-7; D: NA; DNA: TGTGCCAGCAGTGAAGCGCCGGATGCCTTATACGAGCAGTACTTC; CDR3: CASSEAPDALYEQYF
V: TRBV5-8; size: NA; J: TRBJ1-2; D: NA; DNA: TGTGCCAGCAACTCCAGGCAGCTCTATGGCTACACCTTC; CDR3: CASNSRQLYGYTF
V: TRBV5-1; size: NA; J: TRBJ2-1; D: TRBD1; DNA: TGCGCCAGCAGCTTGGTGGGGACAGGGAGAGAGGTTGAGCAGTTCTTC; CDR3: CASSLVGTGREVEQFF
V: TRBV2; size: NA; J: TRBJ1-3; D: NA; DNA: TGTGCCAGCAGTGAAGCGGGCAGAAACTCTGGAAACACCATATATTTT; CDR3: CASSEAGRNSGNTIYF
V: TRBV11-3; size: NA; J: TRBJ1-1; D: NA; DNA: TGTGCCAGCAGCTTAGATCGGGGGAAGTGGACTGAAGCTTTCTTT; CDR3: CASSLDRGKWTEAFF
V: TRBV7-9; size: NA; J: TRBJ1-2; D: NA; DNA: TGTGCCAGCAGCTTGCCCTGGGACTATGGCTACACCTTC; CDR3: CASSLPWDYGYTF
V: TRBV9; size: NA; J: TRBJ1-3; D: NA; DNA: TGTGCCAGCAGCGTAGGGGGTGCGGGAGGAAACACCATATATTTT; CDR3: CASSVGGAGGNTIYF
V: TRBV13; size: NA; J: TRBJ1-1; D: TRBD1; DNA: TGTGCCAGCAGCCGAGGGACAGGAGCAAACACTGAAGCTTTCTTT; CDR3: CASSRGTGANTEAFF
V: TRBV6-5; size: NA; J: TRBJ1-3; D: NA; DNA: TGTGCCAGCAGTTACTTTTACAGCTCTGGAAACACCATATATTTT; CDR3: CASSYFYSSGNTIYF
V: TRBV11-3; size: once; J: TRBJ2-5; D: TRBD1; DNA: TGTGCCAGCAGCTCCCGGCGTACAGGGGAACAAGAGACCCAGTACTTC; CDR3: CASSSRRTGEQETQYF